The rows below give T cell receptor beta chains drawn from one sample of a study of shared clonotypes between healthy human individuals. Profiling relied on immunoSEQ multiplex PCR, and the TCRdb table lists in-frame clones only, not all of them. The table shows around 2,000,000 clones, with about 92% occurring only once. What was sequenced was naive CD8+ T cells from PBMCs. All receptors derive from a man in his late teens or twenties in good health. Some clones in this sample may be carry-over from other donors' samples. Both conserved end residues are part of each CDR3. A D gene is named only where the DNA matches it firmly. Only some rows state a clone size, as once, few, many or a class for expanded clones.

cdr3_aa cdr3_nt d_call j_call v_call clone_size cdr3_length
CASSSHRDRENYNEQFF TGTGCCAGCAGCTCGCACCGGGACAGGGAAAACTACAATGAGCAGTTCTTC TRBD1 TRBJ2-1 TRBV7-9 - 17
CASSPRKQGHSYEQYF TGTGCCAGCAGCCCTAGAAAACAGGGCCACTCCTACGAGCAGTACTTC - TRBJ2-7 TRBV7-6 - 16
CAWSDGQGHSPLHF TGTGCCTGGAGTGATGGACAGGGCCATTCACCCCTCCACTTT TRBD1 TRBJ1-6 TRBV30 once 14
CASSYSTGQLIYEQYF TGTGCCAGCAGTTACTCGACCGGGCAACTCATCTACGAGCAGTACTTC - TRBJ2-7 TRBV6-5 - 16
CASSPPSDGYTF TGTGCCAGCAGCCCCCCGTCGGATGGCTACACCTTC - TRBJ1-2 TRBV7-9 - 12
CASSAHRDRPSYEQYF TGTGCCAGCAGCGCCCACCGGGACAGGCCCTCCTACGAGCAGTACTTC TRBD1 TRBJ2-7 TRBV9 - 16
CASSENSGTVYAGYTF TGTGCCAGCAGTGAAAACTCCGGGACAGTATACGCTGGCTACACCTTC TRBD1 TRBJ1-2 TRBV25-1 - 16
CASSQVWDRGLGYNEQFF TGCGCCAGCAGCCAAGTGTGGGACAGGGGGCTCGGGTACAATGAGCAGTTCTTC TRBD1 TRBJ2-1 TRBV4-3 - 18
CASSLSEQVPSYEQYF TGTGCCAGCAGCTTATCCGAGCAGGTTCCCTCCTACGAGCAGTACTTC - TRBJ2-7 TRBV7-6 - 16
CATSPGQLSTGELFF TGTGCCACCAGCCCGGGACAGTTGAGCACCGGGGAGCTGTTTTTT TRBD1 TRBJ2-2 TRBV15 - 15
CASSDRPGAAGDYEQYF TGTGCCAGCAGCGATAGGCCCGGCGCGGCAGGGGATTACGAGCAGTACTTC - TRBJ2-7 TRBV11-2 - 17
CASSLQPYEQYF TGTGCCAGCAGCTTACAGCCCTACGAGCAGTACTTC - TRBJ2-7 TRBV11-2 - 12
CASSPKLAESSYNEQFF TGTGCCAGCAGCCCGAAACTAGCGGAGAGCTCCTACAATGAGCAGTTCTTC TRBD2 TRBJ2-1 TRBV7-9 - 17
CASSLDGLANTQYF TGTGCCAGCAGCTTGGACGGGTTGGCAAATACGCAGTATTTT - TRBJ2-3 TRBV11-2 - 14
CASRFLGDNQPQHF TGTGCCAGCAGATTCCTTGGGGACAATCAGCCCCAGCATTTT - TRBJ1-5 TRBV27 few 14
CASNFNRDSHSGYTF TGTGCCAGCAACTTCAACCGGGACAGTCATAGCGGCTACACCTTC TRBD1 TRBJ1-2 TRBV6-1 - 15
CASSESRAMNTEAFF TGTGCCAGCAGTGAATCCCGGGCCATGAACACTGAAGCTTTCTTT - TRBJ1-1 TRBV25-1 - 15
CASSTWEGSYNEQFF TGCGCCAGCAGCACGTGGGAGGGGTCCTACAATGAGCAGTTCTTC TRBD2 TRBJ2-1 TRBV5-1 - 15
CASSAGGSYEQYF TGTGCCAGCAGCGCCGGGGGCTCCTACGAGCAGTACTTC - TRBJ2-7 TRBV9 - 13
CAIGEVQTTQETQYF TGTGCCATCGGGGAGGTTCAAACGACGCAAGAGACCCAGTACTTC - TRBJ2-5 TRBV10-3 - 15
CASSVGGAPSQPQHF TGTGCCAGCAGCGTAGGGGGGGCGCCAAGTCAGCCCCAGCATTTT - TRBJ1-5 TRBV9 - 15
CASSLQRGTGGNQPQHF TGTGCCAGCAGCTTGCAAAGGGGGACAGGGGGCAATCAGCCCCAGCATTTT TRBD1 TRBJ1-5 TRBV5-6 once 17
CASSLVGRGTGELFF TGTGCCAGCAGCTTAGTTGGCAGGGGGACCGGGGAGCTGTTTTTT TRBD1 TRBJ2-2 TRBV7-9 - 15
CASSRLAGGNEQFF TGTGCCAGCAGCAGACTAGCGGGAGGCAATGAGCAGTTCTTC TRBD2 TRBJ2-1 TRBV7-2 - 14
CASSLGSGQGPYEQYF TGTGCCAGCAGCTTAGGCAGCGGACAGGGACCCTACGAGCAGTACTTC TRBD1 TRBJ2-7 TRBV13 once 16
CASRGETAIYEQYF TGCGCCAGCAGAGGGGAGACAGCAATCTACGAGCAGTACTTC - TRBJ2-7 TRBV5-1 - 14
CASGTGSYEQYF TGTGCCAGCGGGACAGGGTCCTACGAGCAGTACTTC TRBD1 TRBJ2-7 TRBV6-5 - 12
CASSLLGAGGIYEQYF TGTGCCAGCAGCCTCCTTGGGGCGGGAGGGATATACGAGCAGTACTTC TRBD2 TRBJ2-7 TRBV7-9 - 16
CASSFSDRAYEQYF TGTGCCAGCAGCTTCTCGGACAGGGCCTACGAGCAGTACTTC TRBD1 TRBJ2-7 TRBV7-9 once 14
CASSGRAGGGNEQFF TGTGCCAGTAGTGGACGGGCGGGAGGTGGAAATGAGCAGTTCTTC TRBD2 TRBJ2-1 TRBV19 - 15
CASSISGGHGYTF TGTGCCAGCAGTATATCAGGGGGTCATGGCTACACCTTC TRBD1 TRBJ1-2 TRBV27 - 13
CASRTSGSYEQYF TGTGCCAGCAGGACTAGCGGATCCTACGAGCAGTACTTC TRBD2 TRBJ2-7 TRBV5-8 - 13
CASSEVGEPTKQYF TGTGCCAGCAGTGAAGTAGGGGAACCTACGAAGCAGTACTTC - TRBJ2-7 TRBV2 - 14
CASRATTGSTGELFF TGTGCCAGCAGAGCCACGACAGGATCGACCGGGGAGCTGTTTTTT - TRBJ2-2 TRBV28 - 15
CASSLALRDSNTGELFF TGTGCCAGCAGCTTGGCCTTGCGGGATAGTAACACCGGGGAGCTGTTTTTT - TRBJ2-2 TRBV5-6 - 17
CASSADTNEQFF TGTGCCAGCAGCGCGGACACTAATGAGCAGTTCTTC - TRBJ2-1 TRBV13 - 12
CASSGRTSTGELFF TGTGCCAGCAGCGGCAGGACTAGTACGGGGGAGCTGTTTTTT TRBD2 TRBJ2-2 TRBV7-9 - 14
CASSPSQNTGELFF TGTGCCAGCAGCCCGTCGCAGAACACCGGGGAGCTGTTTTTT - TRBJ2-2 TRBV5-6 - 14
CASTPQREWSDTQYF TGTGCCAGCACACCTCAGCGGGAGTGGTCAGATACGCAGTATTTT TRBD2 TRBJ2-3 TRBV27 - 15
CASSLGRPGGRDGYTF TGTGCCAGCAGCTTAGGTCGGCCAGGGGGTAGGGATGGCTACACCTTC TRBD1 TRBJ1-2 TRBV7-6 - 16
CASSRQSGTQLHGYTF TGTGCCAGCAGTCGCCAGTCCGGGACTCAGTTGCATGGCTACACCTTC - TRBJ1-2 TRBV27 - 16
CASSPDSFHYTF TGTGCCAGCAGCCCTGACTCATTTCACTACACCTTC - TRBJ1-2 TRBV6-5 - 12
CASTAGDRTDTQYF TGTGCCAGCACCGCAGGAGATCGCACAGATACGCAGTATTTT - TRBJ2-3 TRBV9 - 14
CASSLATGRSGEQYF TGTGCCAGCAGCTTAGCGACAGGAAGAAGTGGCGAGCAGTACTTC - TRBJ2-7 TRBV11-2 once 15
CASSQGASGTGLYEQYF TGCGCCAGCAGCCAGGGAGCTTCCGGGACAGGGCTCTACGAGCAGTACTTC TRBD1 TRBJ2-7 TRBV4-1 - 17
CASSSRLTDRATGLPYEQYF TGTGCCAGCAGCTCCCGGTTGACGGACAGGGCGACAGGGCTCCCATACGAGCAGTACTTC TRBD1 TRBJ2-7 TRBV2 once 20
CASSVTGGSEAFF TGTGCCAGCAGCGTTACAGGGGGCAGTGAAGCTTTCTTT TRBD1 TRBJ1-1 TRBV7-3 - 13
CASSSGTSEGEAFF TGTGCCAGCAGTTCGGGCACTTCGGAGGGTGAAGCTTTCTTT - TRBJ1-1 TRBV28 - 14